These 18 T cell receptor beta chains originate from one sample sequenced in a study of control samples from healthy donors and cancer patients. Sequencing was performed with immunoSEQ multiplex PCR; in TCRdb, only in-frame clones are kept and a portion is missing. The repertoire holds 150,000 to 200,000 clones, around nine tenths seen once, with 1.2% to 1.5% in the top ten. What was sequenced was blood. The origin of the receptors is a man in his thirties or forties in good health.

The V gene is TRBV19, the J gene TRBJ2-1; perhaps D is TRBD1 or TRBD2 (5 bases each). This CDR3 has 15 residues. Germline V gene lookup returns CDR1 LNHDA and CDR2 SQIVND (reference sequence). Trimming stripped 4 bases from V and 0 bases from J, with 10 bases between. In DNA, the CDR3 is TGTGCCAGTAGTAGGGACCGACGCTCCTACAATGAGCAGTTCTTC. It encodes CASSRDRRSYNEQFF.

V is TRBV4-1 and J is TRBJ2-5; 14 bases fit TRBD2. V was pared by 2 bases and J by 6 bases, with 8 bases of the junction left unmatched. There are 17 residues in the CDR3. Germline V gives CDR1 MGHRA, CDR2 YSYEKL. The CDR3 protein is CASSQTGTSGSLKTQYF. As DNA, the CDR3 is TGCGCCAGCAGCCAAACCGGGACTAGCGGGAGTTTGAAGACCCAGTACTTC.

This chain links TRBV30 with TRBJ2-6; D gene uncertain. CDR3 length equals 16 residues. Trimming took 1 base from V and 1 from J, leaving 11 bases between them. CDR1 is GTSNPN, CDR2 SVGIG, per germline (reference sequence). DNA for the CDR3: TGTGCCTGGAGTGGGCAGATGATGTCTGGGGCCAACGTCCTGACTTTC. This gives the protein CAWSGQMMSGANVLTF. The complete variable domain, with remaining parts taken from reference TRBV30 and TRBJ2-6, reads SQTIHQWPATLVQPVGSPLSLECTVEGTSNPNLYWYRQAAGRGLQLLFYSVGIGQISSEVPQNLSASRPQDRQFILSSKKLLLSDSGFYLCAWSGQMMSGANVLTFGAGSRLTVL.

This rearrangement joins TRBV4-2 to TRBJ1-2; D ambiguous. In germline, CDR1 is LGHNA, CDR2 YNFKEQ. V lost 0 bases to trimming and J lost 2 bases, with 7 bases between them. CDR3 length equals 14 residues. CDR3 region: CASSQEAQNYGYTF. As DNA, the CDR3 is TGTGCCAGCAGCCAAGAAGCACAGAACTATGGCTACACCTTC.

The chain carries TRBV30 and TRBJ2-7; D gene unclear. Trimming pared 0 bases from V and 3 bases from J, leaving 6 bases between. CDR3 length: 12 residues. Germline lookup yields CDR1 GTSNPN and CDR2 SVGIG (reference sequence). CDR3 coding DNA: TGTGCCTGGAGTGTAACAGACTACGAGCAGTACTTC. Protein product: CAWSVTDYEQYF.

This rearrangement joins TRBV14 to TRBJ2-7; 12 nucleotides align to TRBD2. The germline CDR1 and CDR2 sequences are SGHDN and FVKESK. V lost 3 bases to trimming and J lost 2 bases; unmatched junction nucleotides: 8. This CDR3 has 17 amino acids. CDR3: CASSQRGLAGYAYEQYF. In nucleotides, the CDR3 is TGTGCCAGCAGCCAGCGGGGACTAGCGGGTTATGCCTACGAGCAGTACTTC.

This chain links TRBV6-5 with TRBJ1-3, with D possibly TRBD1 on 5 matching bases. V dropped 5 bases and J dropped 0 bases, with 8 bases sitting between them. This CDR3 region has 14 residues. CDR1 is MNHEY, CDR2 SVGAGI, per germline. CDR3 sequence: CASSPGFSGNTIYF. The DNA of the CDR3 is TGTGCCAGCAGTCCAGGGTTCTCTGGAAACACCATATATTTT.

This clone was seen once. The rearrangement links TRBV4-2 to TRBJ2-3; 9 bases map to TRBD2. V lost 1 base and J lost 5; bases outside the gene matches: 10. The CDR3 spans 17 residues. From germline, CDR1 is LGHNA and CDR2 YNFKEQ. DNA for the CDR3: TGTGCCAGCAGCCAAGTTAGTCCTAGCGGGACGGGAGATACGCAGTATTTT. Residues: CASSQVSPSGTGDTQYF.

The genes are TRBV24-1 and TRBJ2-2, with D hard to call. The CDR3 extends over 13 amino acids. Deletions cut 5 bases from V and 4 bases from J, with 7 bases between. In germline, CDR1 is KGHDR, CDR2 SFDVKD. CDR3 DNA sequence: TGTGCCACCAGTGGACCGATCACCGGGGAGCTGTTTTTT. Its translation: CATSGPITGELFF.

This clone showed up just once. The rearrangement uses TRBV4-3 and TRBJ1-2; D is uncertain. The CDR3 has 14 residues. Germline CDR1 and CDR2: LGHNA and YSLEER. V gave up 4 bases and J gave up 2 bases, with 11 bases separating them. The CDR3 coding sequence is TGCGCCAGCAGCCCAACCCCGGGAAACTATGGCTACACCTTC. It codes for CASSPTPGNYGYTF.

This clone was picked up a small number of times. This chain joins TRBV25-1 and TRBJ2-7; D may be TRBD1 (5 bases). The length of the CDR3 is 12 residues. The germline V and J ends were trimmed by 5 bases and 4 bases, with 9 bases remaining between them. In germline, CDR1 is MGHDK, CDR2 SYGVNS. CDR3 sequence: CASSIQGYEQYF. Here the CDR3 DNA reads TGTGCCAGCAGTATTCAGGGATACGAGCAGTACTTC.

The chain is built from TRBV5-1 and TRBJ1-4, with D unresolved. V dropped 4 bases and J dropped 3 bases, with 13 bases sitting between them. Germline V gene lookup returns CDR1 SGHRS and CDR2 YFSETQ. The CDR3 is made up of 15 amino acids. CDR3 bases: TGCGCCAGCAGCCCGGACCGGACCTCTAATGAAAAACTGTTTTTT. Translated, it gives CASSPDRTSNEKLFF.

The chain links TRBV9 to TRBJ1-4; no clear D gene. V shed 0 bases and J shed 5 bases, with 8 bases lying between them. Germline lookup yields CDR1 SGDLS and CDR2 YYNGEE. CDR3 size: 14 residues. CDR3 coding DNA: TGTGCCAGCAGCGTAGGGGCCCTAAATGAAAAACTGTTTTTT. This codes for CASSVGALNEKLFF.

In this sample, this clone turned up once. The CDR3 spells CASSINRQGGGEQFF. DNA for the CDR3: TGTGCCAGCAGCATAAACCGACAGGGGGGAGGTGAGCAGTTCTTC. The chain is built from TRBV7-9 and TRBJ2-1, with TRBD1 matching over 9 bases. The J segment lost 9 bases and the V segment lost 5 bases, leaving 11 bases of the junction unmatched. Germline V gene lookup returns CDR1 SEHNR and CDR2 FQNEAQ (reference sequence). This CDR3 region has 15 residues.

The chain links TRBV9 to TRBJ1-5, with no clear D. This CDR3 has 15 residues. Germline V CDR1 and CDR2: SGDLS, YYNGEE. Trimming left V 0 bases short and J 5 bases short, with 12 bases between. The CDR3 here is CASSVAGRRHQPQHF. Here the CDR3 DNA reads TGTGCCAGCAGCGTAGCTGGGAGAAGGCATCAGCCCCAGCATTTT.

This chain's CDR3 is CAISEVQETQYF. The CDR3 coding sequence is TGTGCCATCAGTGAAGTACAAGAGACCCAGTACTTC. The chain recombines TRBV10-3 with TRBJ2-5; D gene unclear. This CDR3 contains 12 residues. Trimming stripped 3 bases from V and 2 bases from J, with 4 bases between. CDR1 is ENHRY, CDR2 SYGVKD, per germline.

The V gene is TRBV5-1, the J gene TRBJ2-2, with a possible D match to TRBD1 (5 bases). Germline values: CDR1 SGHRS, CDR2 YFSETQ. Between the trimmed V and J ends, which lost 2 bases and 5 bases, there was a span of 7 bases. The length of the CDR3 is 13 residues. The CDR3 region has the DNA TGCGCCAGCAGCTTTAAGGGGACCGGGGAGCTGTTTTTT. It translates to CASSFKGTGELFF.

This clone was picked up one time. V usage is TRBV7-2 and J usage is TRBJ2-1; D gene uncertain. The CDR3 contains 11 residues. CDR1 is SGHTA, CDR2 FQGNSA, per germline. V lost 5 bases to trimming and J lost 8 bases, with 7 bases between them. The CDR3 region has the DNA TGTGCCAGCAGCGGTCTTTATGAGCAGTTCTTC. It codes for CASSGLYEQFF.